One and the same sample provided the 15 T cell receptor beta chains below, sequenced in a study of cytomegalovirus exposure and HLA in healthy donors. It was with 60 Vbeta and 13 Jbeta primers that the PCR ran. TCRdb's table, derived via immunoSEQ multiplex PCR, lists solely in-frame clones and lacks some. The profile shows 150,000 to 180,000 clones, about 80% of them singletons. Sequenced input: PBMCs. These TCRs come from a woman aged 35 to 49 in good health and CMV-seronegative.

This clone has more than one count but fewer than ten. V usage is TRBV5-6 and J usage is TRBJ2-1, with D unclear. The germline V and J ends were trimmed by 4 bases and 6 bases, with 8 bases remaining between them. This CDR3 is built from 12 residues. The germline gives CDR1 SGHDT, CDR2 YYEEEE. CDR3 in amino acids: CASSPDTNEQFF. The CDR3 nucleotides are TGTGCCAGCAGCCCTGACACCAATGAGCAGTTCTTC.

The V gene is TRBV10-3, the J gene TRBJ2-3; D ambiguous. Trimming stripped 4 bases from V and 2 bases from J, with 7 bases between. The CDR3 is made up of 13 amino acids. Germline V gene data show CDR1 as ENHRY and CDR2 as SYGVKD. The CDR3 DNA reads TGTGCCATCAGTGCGGGTTACACAGATACGCAGTATTTT. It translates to CAISAGYTDTQYF.

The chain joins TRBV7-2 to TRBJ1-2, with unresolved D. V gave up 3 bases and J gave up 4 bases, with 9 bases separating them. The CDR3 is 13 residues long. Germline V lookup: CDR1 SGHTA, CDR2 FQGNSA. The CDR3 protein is CASSFGDLYGYTF. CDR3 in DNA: TGTGCCAGCAGCTTCGGGGATCTCTATGGCTACACCTTC.

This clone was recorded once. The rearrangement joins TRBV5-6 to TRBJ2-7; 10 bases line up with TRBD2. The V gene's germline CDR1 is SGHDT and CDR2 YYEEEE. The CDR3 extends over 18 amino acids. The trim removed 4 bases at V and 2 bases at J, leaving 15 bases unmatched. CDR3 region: CASSLISSSLAGAYEQYF. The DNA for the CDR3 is TGTGCCAGCAGCCTAATATCGAGTTCGCTAGCGGGAGCCTACGAGCAGTACTTC. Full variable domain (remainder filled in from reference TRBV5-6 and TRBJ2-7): DAGVTQSPTHLIKTRGQQVTLRCSPKSGHDTVSWYQQALGQGPQFIFQYYEEEERQRGNFPDRFSGHQFPNYSSELNVNALLLGDSALYLCASSLISSSLAGAYEQYFGPGTRLTVT.

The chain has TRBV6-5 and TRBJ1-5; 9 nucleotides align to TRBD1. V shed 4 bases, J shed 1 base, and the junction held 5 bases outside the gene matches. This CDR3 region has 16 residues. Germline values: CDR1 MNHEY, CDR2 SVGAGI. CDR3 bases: TGTGCCAGCAGTTCCGGGACAGGGAGGAGCAATCAGCCCCAGCATTTT. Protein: CASSSGTGRSNQPQHF.

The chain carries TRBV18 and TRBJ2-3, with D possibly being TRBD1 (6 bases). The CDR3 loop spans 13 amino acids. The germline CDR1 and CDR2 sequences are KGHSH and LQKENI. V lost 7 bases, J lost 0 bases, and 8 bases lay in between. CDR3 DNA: TGTGCCAGCTACGGACAGAGCACAGATACGCAGTATTTT. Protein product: CASYGQSTDTQYF.

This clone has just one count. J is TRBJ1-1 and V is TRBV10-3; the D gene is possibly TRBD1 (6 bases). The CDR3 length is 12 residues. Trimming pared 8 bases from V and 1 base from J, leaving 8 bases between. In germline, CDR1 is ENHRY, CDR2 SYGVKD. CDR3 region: CAIGQRNTEAFF. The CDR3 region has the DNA TGTGCCATCGGACAGAGGAACACTGAAGCTTTCTTT.

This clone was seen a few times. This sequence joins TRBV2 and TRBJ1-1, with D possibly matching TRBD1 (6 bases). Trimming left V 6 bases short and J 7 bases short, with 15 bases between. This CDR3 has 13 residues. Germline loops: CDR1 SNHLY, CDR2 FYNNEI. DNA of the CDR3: TGTGCCAGCAGGGTCGGACAGAAGATTGAAGCTTTCTTT. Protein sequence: CASRVGQKIEAFF.

The CDR3 nucleotides are TGTGCCAGCAGCATGGGCCCTAGGGGGGAGCAGTTCTTC. Protein product: CASSMGPRGEQFF. The chain combines TRBV7-6 with TRBJ2-1; tentative D call: TRBD1 (6 bases). CDR1 is SGHVS and CDR2 is FNYEAQ in the germline V gene. Trimming removed 5 bases from V and 10 bases from J, with 15 bases in between. The CDR3 spans 13 residues.

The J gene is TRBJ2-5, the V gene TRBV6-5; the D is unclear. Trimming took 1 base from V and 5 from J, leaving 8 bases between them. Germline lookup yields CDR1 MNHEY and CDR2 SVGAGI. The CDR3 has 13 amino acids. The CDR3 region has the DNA TGTGCCAGCAGTTACTTTTCTTTTGAGACCCAGTACTTC. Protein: CASSYFSFETQYF.

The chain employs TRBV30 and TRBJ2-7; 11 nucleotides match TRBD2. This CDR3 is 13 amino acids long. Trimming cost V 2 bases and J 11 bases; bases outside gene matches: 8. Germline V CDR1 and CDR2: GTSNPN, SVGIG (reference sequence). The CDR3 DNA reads TGTGCCTGGAGTTTACTAGCGGGAGTTCAAGAGTACTTC. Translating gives CAWSLLAGVQEYF.

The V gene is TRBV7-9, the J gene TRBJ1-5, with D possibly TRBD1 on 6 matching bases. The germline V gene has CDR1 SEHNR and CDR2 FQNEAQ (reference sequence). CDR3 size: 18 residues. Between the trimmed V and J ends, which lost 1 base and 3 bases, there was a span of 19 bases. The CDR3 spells CASSLGGGDRRVNQPQHF. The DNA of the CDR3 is TGTGCCAGCAGCTTAGGCGGGGGCGACAGAAGGGTCAATCAGCCCCAGCATTTT.

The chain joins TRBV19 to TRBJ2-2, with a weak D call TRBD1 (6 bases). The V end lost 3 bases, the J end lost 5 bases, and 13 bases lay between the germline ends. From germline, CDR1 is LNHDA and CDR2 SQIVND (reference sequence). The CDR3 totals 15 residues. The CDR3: CASSMGARGTGELFF. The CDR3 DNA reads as TGTGCCAGTAGTATGGGGGCGCGAGGGACCGGGGAGCTGTTTTTT.

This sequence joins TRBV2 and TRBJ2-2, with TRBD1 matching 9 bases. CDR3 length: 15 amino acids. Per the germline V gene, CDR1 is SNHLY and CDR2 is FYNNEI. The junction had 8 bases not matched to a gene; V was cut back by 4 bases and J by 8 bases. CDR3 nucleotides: TGTGCCAGCAGTGGGTGGGGACAGGGTCTAGGGGAGCTGTTTTTT. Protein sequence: CASSGWGQGLGELFF.

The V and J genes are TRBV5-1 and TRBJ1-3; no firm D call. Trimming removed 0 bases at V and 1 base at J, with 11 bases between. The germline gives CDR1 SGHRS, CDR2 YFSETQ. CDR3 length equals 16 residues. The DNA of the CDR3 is TGCGCCAGCAGCTTGGGAGGCCACCAGTCTGGAAACACCATATATTTT. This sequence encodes CASSLGGHQSGNTIYF.